This T cell receptor beta chain emerged from a study of post-analysis software for immune sequencing data. Study information: Courses of disease covered relapsing-remitting, secondary progressive and progressive-relapsing multiple sclerosis.

Germline CDR1 reads SGHDT; CDR2 reads YYEEEE. This CDR3 comprises 16 residues. Trimming took 0 bases from V and 0 from J; bases not matched to a gene: 3. Only one count was recorded for this clonotype. What it binds is not known. The TCR beta cDNA libraries carried unique molecular identifiers. Once roughly 0.95 to 10 million T cells were used, roughly 0.5 million cDNA molecules resulted. TCRdb ran MiXCR on the PCR reads and lists one entry per CDR3 protein. The sample lists about 430,000 distinct CDR3 sequences, more than 30% occurring once. Overall study findings and caveats: Multiple sclerosis patients had significantly lower normalized Chao1 diversity than controls. Patients used about 5 TRBV segments, including TRBV5-6, TRBV5-1 and TRBV20-1, more often than controls.

The V gene is TRBV5-6, the J gene TRBJ2-1; 7 bases are a match to TRBD1. Sequencing was performed on blood. The origin of this receptor is a girl aged 2 to 10 with multiple sclerosis. CDR3 DNA: TGTGCCAGCAGCTTGGGGACAGGATACTCCTACAATGAGCAGTTCTTC. It is translated as CASSLGTGYSYNEQFF.